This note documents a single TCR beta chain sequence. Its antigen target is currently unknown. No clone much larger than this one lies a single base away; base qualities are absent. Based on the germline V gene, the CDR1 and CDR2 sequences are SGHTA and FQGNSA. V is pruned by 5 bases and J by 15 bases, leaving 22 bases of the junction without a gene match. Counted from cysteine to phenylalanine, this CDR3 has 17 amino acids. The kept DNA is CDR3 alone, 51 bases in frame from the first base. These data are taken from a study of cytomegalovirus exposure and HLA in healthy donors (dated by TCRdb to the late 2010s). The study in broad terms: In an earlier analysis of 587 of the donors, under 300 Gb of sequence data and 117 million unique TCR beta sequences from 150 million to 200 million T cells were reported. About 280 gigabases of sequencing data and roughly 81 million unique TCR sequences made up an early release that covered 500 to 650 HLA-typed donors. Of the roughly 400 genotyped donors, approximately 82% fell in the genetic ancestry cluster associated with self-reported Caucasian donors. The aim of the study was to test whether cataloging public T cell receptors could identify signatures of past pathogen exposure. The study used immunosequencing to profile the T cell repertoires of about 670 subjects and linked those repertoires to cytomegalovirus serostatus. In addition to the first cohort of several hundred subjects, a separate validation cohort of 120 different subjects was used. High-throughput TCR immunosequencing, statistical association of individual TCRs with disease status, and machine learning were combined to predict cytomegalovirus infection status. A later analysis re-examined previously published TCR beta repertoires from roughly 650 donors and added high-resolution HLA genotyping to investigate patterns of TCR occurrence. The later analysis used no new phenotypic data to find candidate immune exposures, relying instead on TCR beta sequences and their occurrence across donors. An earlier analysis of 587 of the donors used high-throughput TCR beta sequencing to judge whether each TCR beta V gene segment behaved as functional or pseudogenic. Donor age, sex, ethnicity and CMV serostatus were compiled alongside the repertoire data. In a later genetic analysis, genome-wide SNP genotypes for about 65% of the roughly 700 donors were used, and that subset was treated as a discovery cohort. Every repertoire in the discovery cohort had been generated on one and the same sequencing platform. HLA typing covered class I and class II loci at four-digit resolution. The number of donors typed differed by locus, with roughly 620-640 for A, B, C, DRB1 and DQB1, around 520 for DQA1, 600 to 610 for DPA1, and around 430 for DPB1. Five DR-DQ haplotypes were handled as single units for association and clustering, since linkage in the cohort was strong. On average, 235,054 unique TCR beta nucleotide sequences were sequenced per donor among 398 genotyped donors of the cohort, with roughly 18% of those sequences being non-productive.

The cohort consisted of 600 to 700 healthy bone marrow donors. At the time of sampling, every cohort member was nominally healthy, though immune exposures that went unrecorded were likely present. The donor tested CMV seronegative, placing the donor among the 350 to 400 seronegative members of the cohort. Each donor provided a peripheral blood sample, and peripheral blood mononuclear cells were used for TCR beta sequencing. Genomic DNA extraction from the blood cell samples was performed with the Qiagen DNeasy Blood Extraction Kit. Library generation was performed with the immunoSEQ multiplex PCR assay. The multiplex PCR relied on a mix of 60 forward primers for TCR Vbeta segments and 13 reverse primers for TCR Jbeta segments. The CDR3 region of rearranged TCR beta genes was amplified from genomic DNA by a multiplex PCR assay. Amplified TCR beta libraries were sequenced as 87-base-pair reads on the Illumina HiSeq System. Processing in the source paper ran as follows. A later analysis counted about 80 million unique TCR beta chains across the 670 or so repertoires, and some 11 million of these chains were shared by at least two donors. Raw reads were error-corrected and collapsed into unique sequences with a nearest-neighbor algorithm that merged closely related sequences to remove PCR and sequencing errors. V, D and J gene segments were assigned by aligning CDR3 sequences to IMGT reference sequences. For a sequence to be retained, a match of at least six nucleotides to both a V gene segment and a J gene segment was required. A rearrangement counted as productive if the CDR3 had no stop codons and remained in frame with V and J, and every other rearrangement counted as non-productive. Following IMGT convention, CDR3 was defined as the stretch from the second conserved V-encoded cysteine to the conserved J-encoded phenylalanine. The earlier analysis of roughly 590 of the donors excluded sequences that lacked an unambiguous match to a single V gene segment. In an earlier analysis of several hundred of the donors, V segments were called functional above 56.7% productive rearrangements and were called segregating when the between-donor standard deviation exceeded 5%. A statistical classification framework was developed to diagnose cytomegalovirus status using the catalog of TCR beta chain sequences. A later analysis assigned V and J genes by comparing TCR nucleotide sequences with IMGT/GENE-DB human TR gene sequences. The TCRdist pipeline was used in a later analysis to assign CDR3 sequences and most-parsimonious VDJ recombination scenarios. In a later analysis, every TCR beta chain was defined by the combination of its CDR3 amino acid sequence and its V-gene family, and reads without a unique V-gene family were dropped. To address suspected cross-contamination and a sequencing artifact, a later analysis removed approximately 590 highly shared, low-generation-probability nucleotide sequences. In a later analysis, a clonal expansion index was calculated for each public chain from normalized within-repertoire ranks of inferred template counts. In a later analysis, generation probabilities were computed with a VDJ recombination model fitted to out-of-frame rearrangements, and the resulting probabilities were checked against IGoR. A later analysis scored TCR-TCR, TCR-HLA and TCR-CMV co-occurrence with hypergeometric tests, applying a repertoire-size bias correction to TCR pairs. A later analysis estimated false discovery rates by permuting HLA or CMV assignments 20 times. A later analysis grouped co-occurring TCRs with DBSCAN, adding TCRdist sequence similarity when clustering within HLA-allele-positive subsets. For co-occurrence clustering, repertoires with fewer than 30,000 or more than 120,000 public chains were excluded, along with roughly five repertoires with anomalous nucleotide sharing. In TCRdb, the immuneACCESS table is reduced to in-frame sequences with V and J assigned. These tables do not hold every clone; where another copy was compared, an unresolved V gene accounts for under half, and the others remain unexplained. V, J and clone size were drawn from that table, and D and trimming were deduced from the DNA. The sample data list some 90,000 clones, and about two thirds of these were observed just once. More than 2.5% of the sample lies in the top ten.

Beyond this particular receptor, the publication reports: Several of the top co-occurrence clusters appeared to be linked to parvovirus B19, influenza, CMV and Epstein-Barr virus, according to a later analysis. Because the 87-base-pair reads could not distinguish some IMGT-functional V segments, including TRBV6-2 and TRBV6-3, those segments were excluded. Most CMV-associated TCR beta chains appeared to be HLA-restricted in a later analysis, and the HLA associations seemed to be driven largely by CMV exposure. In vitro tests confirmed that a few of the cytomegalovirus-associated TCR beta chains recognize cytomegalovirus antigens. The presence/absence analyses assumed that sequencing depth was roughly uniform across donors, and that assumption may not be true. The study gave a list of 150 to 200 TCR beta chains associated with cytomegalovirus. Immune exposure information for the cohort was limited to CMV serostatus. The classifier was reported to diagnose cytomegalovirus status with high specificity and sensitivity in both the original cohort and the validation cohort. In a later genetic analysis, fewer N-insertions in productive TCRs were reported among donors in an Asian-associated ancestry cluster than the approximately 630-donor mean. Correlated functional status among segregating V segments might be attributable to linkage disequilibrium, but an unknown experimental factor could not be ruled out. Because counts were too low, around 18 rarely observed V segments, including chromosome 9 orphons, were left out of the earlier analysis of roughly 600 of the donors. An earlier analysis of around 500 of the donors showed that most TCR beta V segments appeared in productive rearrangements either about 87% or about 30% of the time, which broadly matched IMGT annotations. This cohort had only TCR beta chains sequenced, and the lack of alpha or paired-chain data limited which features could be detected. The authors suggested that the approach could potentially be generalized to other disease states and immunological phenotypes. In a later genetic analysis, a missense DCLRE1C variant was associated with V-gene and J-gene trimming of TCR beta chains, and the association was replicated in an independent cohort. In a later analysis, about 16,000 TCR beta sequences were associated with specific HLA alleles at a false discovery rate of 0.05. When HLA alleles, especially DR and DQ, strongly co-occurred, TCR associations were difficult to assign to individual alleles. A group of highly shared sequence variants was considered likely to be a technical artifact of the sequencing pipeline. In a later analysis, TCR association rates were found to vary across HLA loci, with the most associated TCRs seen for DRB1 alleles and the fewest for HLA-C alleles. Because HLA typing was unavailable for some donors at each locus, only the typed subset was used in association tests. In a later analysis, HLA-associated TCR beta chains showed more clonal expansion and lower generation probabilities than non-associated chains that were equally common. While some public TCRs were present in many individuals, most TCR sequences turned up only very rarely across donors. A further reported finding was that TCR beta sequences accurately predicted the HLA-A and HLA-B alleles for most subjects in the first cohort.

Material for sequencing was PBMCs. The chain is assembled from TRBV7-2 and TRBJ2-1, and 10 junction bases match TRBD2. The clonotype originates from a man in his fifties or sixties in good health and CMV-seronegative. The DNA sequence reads TGTGCCAGCAGCGTCACTAGCGGGATAATGACAATGAGCAGTACGTTCTTC. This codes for CASSVTSGIMTMSSTFF.